The clone carrying this T cell receptor (beta chain) showed up many times. The target antigen is unknown. The time point was: newly diagnosed GD, antithyroid drugs for less than 3 months. Extracted PBMC RNA gave rise to the TCR library. The sample originates from a study of regulatory T cells in long-lasting Graves disease. Both iRepertoire HTBI primers and Arm-PCR of CDR3 regions were used to build the TCR beta libraries. Via MiXCR, TCRdb re-called the multiplex PCR reads, giving one row per CDR3 protein. The sample carries 300,000 to 400,000 distinct CDR3 sequences, approximately 15% recorded once. V dropped 5 bases and J dropped 3; count of bases not matched to a gene: 4. This CDR3 has 14 amino acids. Study outcomes and limitations: Persistent disease preferred TRBV28, TRBJ1-2 and TRBJ2-5; new disease, TRBV20-1 and TRBJ2-1.

The same specimen was also included in a second study, on T cells in Graves' hyperthyroidism and ophthalmopathy. That source adds: The study used the HTBI primer set for a first-round RT-PCR of the TCR CDR3.

Here the sequenced sample was peripheral blood mononuclear cells (PBMCs), taken at new diagnosis, from a patient treated with antithyroid drugs. This chain links TRBV12-3 or TRBV12-4 with TRBJ2-1; 7 bases line up with TRBD1. The TCR was taken from a man aged 35-49 years with Graves disease. CDR3 protein: CASSQGQLYNEQFF. CDR3 nucleotides: TGTGCCAGCAGTCAGGGACAGCTCTACAATGAGCAGTTCTTC.